These 16 T cell receptor beta chains share one sample of origin, sequenced in a study of OX40 agonist ivuxolimab in advanced cancers. The table came from immunoSEQ multiplex PCR; TCRdb's copy has only in-frame clones and leaves some out. The top ten clones hold around 0.23% of a sample with almost 80,000 clones, over 75% of them seen once. Sequencing was performed on CD4+ or CD8+ T cells sorted from blood, taken in a trial of the OX40 agonist ivuxolimab. These receptors came from an adult with an advanced solid tumor such as melanoma, head and neck, liver or kidney cancer.

The rearrangement joins TRBV27 to TRBJ2-1; 7 bases are a match to TRBD1. V lost 6 bases, J lost 8 bases, and 10 bases stayed unmatched. The CDR3 is 14 amino acids. From germline, CDR1 is MNHEY and CDR2 SMNVEV (reference sequence). The CDR3 DNA reads TGTGCCAGCAGGGCCGGGACAGCGGTTGATGAGCAGTTCTTC. Encoded protein: CASRAGTAVDEQFF.

This clone came up once. This chain joins TRBV10-1 and TRBJ2-7; 10 nucleotides agree with TRBD1. The V and J ends lost 8 bases and 4 bases, in that order; junction bases with no gene match: 5. The CDR3 covers 13 residues. Germline V gives CDR1 WNHNN, CDR2 SYGVQD (reference sequence). The CDR3 DNA follows: TGCGCCAGCGGACCGGGACAGGGGTACGAGCAGTACTTC. Translating gives CASGPGQGYEQYF.

The chain links TRBV4-2 to TRBJ2-3; a possible D gene is TRBD2 (7 bases). The CDR3 is made up of 16 amino acids. The V and J ends lost 4 bases and 2 bases respectively, with 16 bases between them. Germline V gives CDR1 LGHNA, CDR2 YNFKEQ. CDR3 amino acids: CASSRGGSLFTDTQYF. For the CDR3, the DNA is TGTGCCAGCAGCCGGGGGGGCAGTTTGTTCACAGATACGCAGTATTTT.

This clone has a single count. This sequence joins TRBV19 and TRBJ2-7, with 9 nucleotides matching TRBD1. Germline trimming cut 5 bases from V and 4 bases from J; bases unmatched to any gene: 3. Germline lookup yields CDR1 LNHDA and CDR2 SQIVND (reference sequence). CDR3 length: 13 amino acids. The CDR3 DNA reads as TGTGCCAGTAGTGAGACAGGGGGTTACGAGCAGTACTTC. Translated: CASSETGGYEQYF.

This clone has a handful of counts. The CDR3 loop is CASSLRPEGTDTQYF. The CDR3 DNA reads TGTGCCAGCAGCCTCCGTCCGGAGGGCACAGATACGCAGTATTTT. This chain links TRBV9 with TRBJ2-3; the D gene is possibly TRBD2 (5 bases). V lost 4 bases to trimming and J lost 1 base, with 13 bases between them. Germline V lookup: CDR1 SGDLS, CDR2 YYNGEE. This CDR3 is 15 amino acids long.

This clone came up a few times. This chain links TRBV4-2 with TRBJ1-5; D remains unclear. CDR3 length equals 15 residues. V was trimmed by 0 bases and J by 3 bases, leaving 9 bases between them. The V gene's germline CDR1 is LGHNA and CDR2 YNFKEQ. The CDR3 spells CASSQDGTVNQPQHF. In DNA form, the CDR3 reads TGTGCCAGCAGCCAAGATGGAACAGTCAATCAGCCCCAGCATTTT.

This chain connects TRBV19 to TRBJ1-2; 11 bases are a match to TRBD1. The V gene's germline CDR1 is LNHDA and CDR2 SQIVND (reference sequence). The CDR3 extends over 16 amino acids. Trimming cost V 5 bases and J 4 bases; bases outside gene matches: 9. The CDR3 is CASSPSGQGVLYGYTF. The CDR3 nucleotides are TGTGCCAGTAGTCCGTCGGGACAGGGGGTTCTCTATGGCTACACCTTC. Full variable domain (outside the CDR3, taken from reference TRBV19 and TRBJ1-2): DGGITQSPKYLFRKEGQNVTLSCEQNLNHDAMYWYRQDPGQGLRLIYYSQIVNDFQKGDIAEGYSVSREKKESFPLTVTSAQKNPTAFYLCASSPSGQGVLYGYTFGSGTRLTVV.

The chain has TRBV6-5 and TRBJ2-2, with TRBD2 as a possible D gene (6 bases). The CDR3 consists of 14 residues. Looked up from germline, CDR1 is MNHEY and CDR2 is SVGAGI. Trimming cost V 6 bases and J 4 bases, with 12 bases left between them. The CDR3 spells CASRIGSITGELFF. The CDR3 nucleotides read TGTGCCAGCAGAATCGGGAGTATCACCGGGGAGCTGTTTTTT.

V and J are TRBV6-6 and TRBJ1-5, with a possible D match to TRBD1 (5 bases). The V and J ends lost 6 bases and 6 bases respectively, with 15 bases between them. Germline CDR1 MNHNY, CDR2 SVGAGI (reference sequence). The CDR3 totals 14 residues. In nucleotides, the CDR3 is TGTGCCAGCAGGGGGCGCTTTGACGGTCAGCCCCAGCATTTT. It specifies CASRGRFDGQPQHF.

The rearrangement uses TRBV7-9 and TRBJ1-2; 7 positions agree with TRBD1. V shed 4 bases and J 7 bases; nucleotides not matched to a gene: 9. The CDR3 runs 14 residues. Germline assignment: CDR1 SEHNR and CDR2 FQNEAQ (reference sequence). CDR3 sequence reads: CASSSTRGESGYTF. The CDR3 bases are TGTGCCAGCAGCTCAACCAGGGGGGAGAGTGGCTACACCTTC.

V usage is TRBV5-1 and J usage is TRBJ1-2; D is unresolved. V lost 0 bases, J lost 7 bases, and 4 bases lay in between. CDR3 length equals 11 residues. Germline loops: CDR1 SGHRS, CDR2 YFSETQ. DNA of the CDR3: TGCGCCAGCAGCTTGGGTCTTGGCTACACCTTC. Amino acid sequence: CASSLGLGYTF.

The rearrangement links TRBV5-6 to TRBJ2-2; TRBD1 matches at 8 bases. The CDR3 spans 16 residues. Germline values: CDR1 SGHDT, CDR2 YYEEEE. The V and J ends lost 1 base and 6 bases, in that order; junction bases with no gene match: 8. Here the CDR3 DNA reads TGTGCCAGCAGCTTGTTTGCAGGGGGCAAGCCCGGGGAGCTGTTTTTT. It yields the protein CASSLFAGGKPGELFF. Based on the CDR3 plus reference TRBV5-6 and TRBJ2-2, the full variable domain is DAGVTQSPTHLIKTRGQQVTLRCSPKSGHDTVSWYQQALGQGPQFIFQYYEEEERQRGNFPDRFSGHQFPNYSSELNVNALLLGDSALYLCASSLFAGGKPGELFFGEGSRLTVL.

The chain uses TRBV7-7 and TRBJ2-2, with TRBD1 matching 9 bases. The junction had 6 bases not matched to a gene; V was cut back by 5 bases and J by 5 bases. Germline values: CDR1 SSHAT, CDR2 FNYEAQ (reference sequence). The CDR3 consists of 15 residues. This CDR3 is CASSPWDRATGELFF. DNA of the CDR3: TGTGCCAGCAGCCCTTGGGACAGGGCGACCGGGGAGCTGTTTTTT.

The chain employs TRBV9 and TRBJ1-1; a possible D gene is TRBD1 (6 bases). This CDR3 has 15 amino acids. CDR1 and CDR2 from the germline V gene are SGDLS and YYNGEE. Trimming shortened V by 3 bases and J by 4 bases, and 16 bases separated the two germline ends. This chain's CDR3 is CASSGTGRRPTEAFF. In nucleotides, the CDR3 is TGTGCCAGCAGCGGAACAGGGAGAAGGCCCACTGAAGCTTTCTTT.

This sequence joins TRBV5-1 and TRBJ2-2; D call uncertain. Between the trimmed V and J ends, which lost 0 bases and 3 bases, there was a span of 9 bases. The CDR3 covers 15 residues. Germline assignment: CDR1 SGHRS and CDR2 YFSETQ. CDR3 protein: CASSLGLGYTGELFF. CDR3 sequence (DNA): TGCGCCAGCAGCTTGGGTCTGGGCTACACCGGGGAGCTGTTTTTT.

The J gene is TRBJ1-5, the V gene TRBV5-4; no clear D gene. This CDR3 contains 12 residues. CDR1 and CDR2 (germline): SGHNT, YYREEE (reference sequence). V was shortened by 2 bases and J by 7 bases, with 7 bases between the two germline ends. The CDR3 DNA reads TGTGCCAGCAGCTTTTTTGGGCAGCCCCAGCATTTT. Translation gives CASSFFGQPQHF.